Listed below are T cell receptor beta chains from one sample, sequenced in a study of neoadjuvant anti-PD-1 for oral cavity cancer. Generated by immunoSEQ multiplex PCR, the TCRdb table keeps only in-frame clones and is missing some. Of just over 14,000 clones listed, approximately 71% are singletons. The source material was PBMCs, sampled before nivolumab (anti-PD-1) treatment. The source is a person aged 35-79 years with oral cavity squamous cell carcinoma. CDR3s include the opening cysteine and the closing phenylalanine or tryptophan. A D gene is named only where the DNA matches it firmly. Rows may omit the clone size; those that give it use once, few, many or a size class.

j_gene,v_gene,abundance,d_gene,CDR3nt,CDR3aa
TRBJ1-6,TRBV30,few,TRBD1,TGTGCCTGGAGTGTAGGGACAGGGAGAAATTCACCCCTCCACTTT,CAWSVGTGRNSPLHF
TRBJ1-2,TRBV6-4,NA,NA,TGTGCCAGCAGTAGAGACAGGACGGGGGGCTACACCTTC,CASSRDRTGGYTF
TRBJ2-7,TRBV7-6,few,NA,TGTGCCAGCAGCTTAGCTGGGGTTTTTGACGAGCAGTACTTC,CASSLAGVFDEQYF
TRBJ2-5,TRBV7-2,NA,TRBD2,TGTGCCAGCAGCCCGAGGACTAGCGGGACAGAGACCCAGTACTTC,CASSPRTSGTETQYF
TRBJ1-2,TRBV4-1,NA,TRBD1,TGCGCCAGCAGCCACCCAGGGACAGGGAGTTGGCGTGGCTACACCTTC,CASSHPGTGSWRGYTF
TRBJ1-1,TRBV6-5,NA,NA,TGTGCCAGCAGTTACGACGGTTGGGGGAGCCGTGAAGCTTTCTTT,CASSYDGWGSREAFF
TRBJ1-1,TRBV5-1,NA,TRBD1,TGCGCCAGCAGCTTTTTAGGACAGGGTTGGGCTTTCTTT,CASSFLGQGWAFF
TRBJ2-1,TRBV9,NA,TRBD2,TGTGCCAGCAGCGTTAGCGGGGGGGCTAACTACAATGAGCAGTTCTTC,CASSVSGGANYNEQFF
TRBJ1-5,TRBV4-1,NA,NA,TGCGCCAGCAGCCAAGACAGTATTCGCGTTTACCAGCCCCAGCATTTT,CASSQDSIRVYQPQHF
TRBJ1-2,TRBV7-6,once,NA,TGTGCCAGCAGCTTAGACTTCAAAGGGGGGCAGGGACAAAGGGATGGCTACACCTTC,CASSLDFKGGQGQRDGYTF
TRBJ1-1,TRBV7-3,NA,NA,TGTGCCAGCAGCTTAACGATTGACACTGAAGCTTTCTTT,CASSLTIDTEAFF
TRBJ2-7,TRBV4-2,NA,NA,TGTGCCAGCAGCCAAGACACGGGAACCTACGAGCAGTACTTC,CASSQDTGTYEQYF
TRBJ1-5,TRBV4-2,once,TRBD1,TGTGCCAGCAGCCCCGGACAGGGAAGCAATCAGCCCCAGCATTTT,CASSPGQGSNQPQHF
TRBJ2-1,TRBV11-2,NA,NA,TGTGCCAGCAGCCGACCCGTCCCTCAGCGGAGCTCCTACAATGAGCAGTTCTTC,CASSRPVPQRSSYNEQFF
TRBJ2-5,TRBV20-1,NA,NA,TGCAGTGCCACCAGGGAGACCCAGTACTTC,CSATRETQYF
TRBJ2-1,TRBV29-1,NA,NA,TGCAGCGTGGGCCAAAACAATGAGCAGTTCTTC,CSVGQNNEQFF
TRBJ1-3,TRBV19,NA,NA,TGTGCCAGTAGTCCCCACGGGACGGTCTCTGGAAACACCATATATTTT,CASSPHGTVSGNTIYF
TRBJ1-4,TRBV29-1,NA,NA,TGCAGCGTTACCGGGACGGGTGCAACTAATGAAAAACTGTTTTTT,CSVTGTGATNEKLFF
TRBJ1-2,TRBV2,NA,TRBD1,TGTGCCAGCAGTGAAGCGGGACAGGGGGCCTATGGCTACACCTTC,CASSEAGQGAYGYTF
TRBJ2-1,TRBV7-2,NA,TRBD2,TGTGCCAGCAGCTTAGGGACTAGCGGACGGCGACTCTCCTACAATGAGCAGTTCTTC,CASSLGTSGRRLSYNEQFF
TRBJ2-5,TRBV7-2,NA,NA,TGTGCCAGCAGCTTAGGCAGGGGTTGGGAGACCCAGTACTTC,CASSLGRGWETQYF
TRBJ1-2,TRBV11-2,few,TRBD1,TGTGCCAGCAGCTTTACAGGGGGTAGCTATGGCTACACCTTC,CASSFTGGSYGYTF
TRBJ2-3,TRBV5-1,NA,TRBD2,TGCGCCAGCAGCCGTCTAGCGGGAGTGACAGATACGCAGTATTTT,CASSRLAGVTDTQYF
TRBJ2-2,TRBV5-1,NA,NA,TGCGCCAGCAGATCCGACAGGATTTACACCGGGGAGCTGTTTTTT,CASRSDRIYTGELFF
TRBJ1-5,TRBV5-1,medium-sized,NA,TGCGCCAGCAGCTTGGCAGGGGATCAGCCCCAGCATTTT,CASSLAGDQPQHF
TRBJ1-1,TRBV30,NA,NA,TGTGCCTGGCTCAGGGGCCCCTACACTGAAGCTTTCTTT,CAWLRGPYTEAFF
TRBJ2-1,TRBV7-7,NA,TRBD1,TGTGCTAGCAGCGAGAAACCGGGACAGGGGTACAATGAGCAGTTCTTC,CASSEKPGQGYNEQFF
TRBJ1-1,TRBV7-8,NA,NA,TGTGCCAGCAGCTTAGCGATCGACAATGAAGCTTTCTTT,CASSLAIDNEAFF
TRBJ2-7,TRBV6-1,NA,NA,TGTGCCAGCAGTGGACAAAAATACGAGCAGTACTTC,CASSGQKYEQYF
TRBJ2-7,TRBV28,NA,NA,TGTGCCAGCAAGACCGGGACAAGGAAACATTCAACCTACGAGCAGTACTTC,CASKTGTRKHSTYEQYF
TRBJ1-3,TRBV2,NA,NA,TGTGCCAGCAGTGAAGGGACCGGGAACTCTGGAAACACCATATATTTT,CASSEGTGNSGNTIYF
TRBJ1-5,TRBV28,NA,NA,TGTGCCAGCAGTCCCCGAGGTAGGGGTGATCAGCCCCAGCATTTT,CASSPRGRGDQPQHF
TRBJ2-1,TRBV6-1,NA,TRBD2,TGTGCCAGCAGTGAAAGCCCGGGGGGATCCACTATCACCAATGAGCAGTTCTTC,CASSESPGGSTITNEQFF
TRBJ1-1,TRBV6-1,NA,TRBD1,TGTGCCAGCAGTGAATACAGGGGTGACACTGAAGCTTTCTTT,CASSEYRGDTEAFF
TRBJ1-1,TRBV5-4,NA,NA,TGTGCCAGCAGCTTGGGGGGACTGAACACTGAAGCTTTCTTT,CASSLGGLNTEAFF
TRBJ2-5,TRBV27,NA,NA,TGTGCCAGCAGTTTCGGCCCCTTGGTAGGACGAGAGACCCAGTACTTC,CASSFGPLVGRETQYF
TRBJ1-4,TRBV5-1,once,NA,TGCGCCAGCAGCTTGGAGCTGACAACTAATGAAAAACTGTTTTTT,CASSLELTTNEKLFF
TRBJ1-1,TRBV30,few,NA,TGTGCCTGGAGGACTCAGGGGAACACTGAAGCTTTCTTT,CAWRTQGNTEAFF
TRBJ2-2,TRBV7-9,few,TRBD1,TGTGCCAGCAGCTGGGACAGAAACACCGGGGAGCTGTTTTTT,CASSWDRNTGELFF
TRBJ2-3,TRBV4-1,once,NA,TGCGCCAGCAGCCACCATAGGGGGTCTGTCACAGATACGCAGTATTTT,CASSHHRGSVTDTQYF
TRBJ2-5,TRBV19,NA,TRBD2,TGTGCCAGTAGACTAGCGGGAGAGACCCAGTACTTC,CASRLAGETQYF
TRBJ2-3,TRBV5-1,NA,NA,TGCGCCAGCAGCTTGCGCAGCGGTGCGGATACGCAGTATTTT,CASSLRSGADTQYF
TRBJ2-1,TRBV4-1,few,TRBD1,TGCGCCAGCAGCGTGACAGGGGGGAATGAGCAGTTCTTC,CASSVTGGNEQFF
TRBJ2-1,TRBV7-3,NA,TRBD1,TGTGCCAGCAGCTCAGGACAGGGAAGCAATGAGCAGTTCTTC,CASSSGQGSNEQFF
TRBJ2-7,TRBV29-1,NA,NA,TGCAGCGTTGGGACGGCTCCTTATGGGGACGAGCAGTACTTC,CSVGTAPYGDEQYF
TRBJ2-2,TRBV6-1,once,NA,TGTGCCAGCAGTGAACGAGGAACTAGATCCGGGGAGCTGTTTTTT,CASSERGTRSGELFF
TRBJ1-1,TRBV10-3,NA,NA,TGTGCCATCAGTGAGTCAGGACTGAACACTGAAGCTTTCTTT,CAISESGLNTEAFF
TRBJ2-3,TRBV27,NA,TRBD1,TGTGCCAGCAGTTCGCCGCCCGGGACAGGGTATAGAGATACGCAGTATTTT,CASSSPPGTGYRDTQYF
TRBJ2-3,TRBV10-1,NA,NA,TGCGCCAGCAGTGAGTCTGGCGGGAGCACAGATACGCAGTATTTT,CASSESGGSTDTQYF